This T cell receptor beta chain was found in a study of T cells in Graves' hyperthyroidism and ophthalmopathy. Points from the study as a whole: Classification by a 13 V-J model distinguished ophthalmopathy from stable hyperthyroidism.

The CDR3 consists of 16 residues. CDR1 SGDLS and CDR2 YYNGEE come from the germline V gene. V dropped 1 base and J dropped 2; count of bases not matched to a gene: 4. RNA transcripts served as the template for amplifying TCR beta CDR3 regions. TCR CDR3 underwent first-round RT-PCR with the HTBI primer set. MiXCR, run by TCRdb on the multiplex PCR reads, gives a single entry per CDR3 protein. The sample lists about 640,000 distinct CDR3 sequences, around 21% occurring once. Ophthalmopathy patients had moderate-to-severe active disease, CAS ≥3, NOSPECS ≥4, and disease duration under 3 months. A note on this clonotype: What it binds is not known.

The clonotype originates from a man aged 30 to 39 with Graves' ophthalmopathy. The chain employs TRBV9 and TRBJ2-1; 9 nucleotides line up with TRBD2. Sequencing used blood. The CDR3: CASSVLGLATYNEQFF. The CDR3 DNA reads TGTGCCAGCAGCGTATTAGGACTAGCGACCTACAATGAGCAGTTCTTC.